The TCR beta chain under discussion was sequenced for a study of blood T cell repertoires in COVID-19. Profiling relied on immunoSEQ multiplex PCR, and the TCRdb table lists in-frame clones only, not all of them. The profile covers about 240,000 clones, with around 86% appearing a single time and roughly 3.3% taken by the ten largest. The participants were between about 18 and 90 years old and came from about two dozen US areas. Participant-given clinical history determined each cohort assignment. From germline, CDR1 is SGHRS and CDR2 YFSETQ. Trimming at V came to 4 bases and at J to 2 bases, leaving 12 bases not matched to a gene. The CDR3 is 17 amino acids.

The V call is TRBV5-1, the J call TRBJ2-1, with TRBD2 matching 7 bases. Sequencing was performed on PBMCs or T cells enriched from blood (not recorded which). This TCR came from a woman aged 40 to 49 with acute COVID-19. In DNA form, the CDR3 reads TGCGCCAGCAGCGGCAGCCGTTTTGCGGGAGCCTACAATGAGCAGTTCTTC. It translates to CASSGSRFAGAYNEQFF.